What follows is one TCR beta chain and its context. Its cognate antigen has yet to be identified. No much larger clone is present one base from it, and per-base qualities are unavailable. These data are taken from a study of T cell responses to AZD1222 COVID-19 vaccine (dated by TCRdb to the early 2020s). Some background on the complete study: Because spike-specific TCR depth and breadth did not differ between the two schedules, AZD1222 recipients who got a second dose at roughly 4 weeks were pooled with those who got a second dose at roughly 12 weeks. A total of more than 230 trial participants underwent TCR sequencing, of whom 200 to 220 received two doses of AZD1222 and some 26 received two doses of the MenACWY control vaccine. Trial participants were enrolled into age subgroups of 18-55, 56-69 and 70-plus years, which contained around 150, 28 and 57 TCR-sequenced participants, respectively.

The CDR3 regions of human TCRbeta chains were analyzed by immunosequencing. Processing in the source paper ran as follows. Repertoire TCRs were checked for matches against a reference library of SARS-CoV-2-specific TCRs that had been generated using the MIRA antigen-specificity platform. Breadth meant the fraction of unique TCRs that were SARS-CoV-2-associated, whereas depth meant the fraction of total T cells that were SARS-CoV-2-associated. Using the MIRA data, every spike-specific TCR was mapped to the spike region that the TCR reacted to and assigned to either a CD4 or a CD8 class. Log10-transformed breadth and depth values were compared by one-way ANOVA with Sidak's multiple comparisons tests. The table was pulled from immuneACCESS by TCRdb, which kept in-frame rearrangements only. Such tables lose some clones; where checked, under half of the loss comes from unresolved V genes, and the rest has no known cause. V, J and clone size reflect that table, while D and trimming were determined from the DNA. Counted in this sample were around 58,000 clones; 84% of them appeared once. Of the sample, about a tenth falls within the top ten clones.

Trimming leaves V shorter by 0 bases and J shorter by 9 bases, with the junction holding 4 bases beyond the gene matches. CDR1 SGDLS and CDR2 YYNGEE were looked up in the germline V gene. Its CDR3 holds 15 amino acids, cysteine through phenylalanine. Only the CDR3 portion is preserved as DNA: 45 bases, with reading frame beginning at the first base. Beyond this particular receptor, the publication reports: Conclusions about previously exposed vaccinees are limited because only a handful of AZD1222 recipients were SARS-CoV-2 seropositive at baseline. The vaccine-associated CD4 TCRs covered the entire spike protein, and the dominant responses fell in regions 160-218 and 743-854. After two AZD1222 doses, both the breadth and the depth of spike-specific TCRs were significantly higher than at day 0 and than in MenACWY recipients. Most participants were white British and females outnumbered males, and the authors suggested that clonal diversity may have been underestimated. The 56-69-year group was small, and its depth increase did not reach significance, likely because of low power. Because no day 14 peak-response samples were available, repertoires were characterized only after the peak T cell response. Epitopes outside the regions mutated in the B.1.351 and B.1.1.7 variants were reportedly recognized by nearly half of the unique spike-specific TCRs.

Reading the label with the study, this specimen's time point is: baseline before first vaccination. The vaccinee samples were drawn from two UK trials, COV001 and COV002, one of which was a single-blind randomized controlled phase 2/3 trial testing AZD1222 (ChAdOx1 nCoV-19) in healthy adults. For TCRbeta chain sequencing, PBMC samples were collected from trial participants at day 0 and at day 28 after the second dose. The sample consisted of peripheral blood, taken on day 0 of AZD1222 vaccination. The sequence joins TRBV9 to TRBJ2-1, and TRBD2 aligns with 12 junction nucleotides. This receptor was taken from an adult in good health. CDR3 reads: CASSVGLAGAGEQFF. The sequenced DNA is TGTGCCAGCAGCGTAGGACTAGCGGGAGCGGGTGAGCAGTTCTTC.